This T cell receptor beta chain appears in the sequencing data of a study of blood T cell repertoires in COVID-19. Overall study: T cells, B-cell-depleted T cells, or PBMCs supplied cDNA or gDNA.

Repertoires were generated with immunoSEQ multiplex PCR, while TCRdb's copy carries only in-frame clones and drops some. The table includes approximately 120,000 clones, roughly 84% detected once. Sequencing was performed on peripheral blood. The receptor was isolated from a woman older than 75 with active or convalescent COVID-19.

In nucleotides, the CDR3 is TGTGCCAGCTCGAGGGATTCGAACACCGGGGAGCTGTTTTTT. It translates to CASSRDSNTGELFF. V usage is TRBV6-4 and J usage is TRBJ2-2; D is perhaps TRBD2 (5 bases). The length of the CDR3 is 14 residues. Germline lookup yields CDR1 MRHNA and CDR2 SNTAGT. V lost 8 bases and J 0 bases, leaving 10 bases between the germline ends.